These 13 T cell receptor beta chains share one sample of origin, sequenced in a study of cytomegalovirus exposure and HLA in healthy donors. PCR involved 60 Vbeta and 13 Jbeta primers. Sequencing was performed with immunoSEQ multiplex PCR; in TCRdb, only in-frame clones are kept and a portion is missing. Of some 170,000 clones in the sample, 80% were seen once. The sample comprised PBMCs. The receptors stem from a man in his thirties or forties in good health and CMV-seronegative.

The chain employs TRBV5-1 and TRBJ2-5, with 10 nucleotides matching TRBD1. Germline V gives CDR1 SGHRS, CDR2 YFSETQ. V dropped 4 bases and J dropped 3; count of bases not matched to a gene: 12. This CDR3 comprises 17 residues. The CDR3 nucleotides read TGCGCCAGCAGCCGAGGGGACAGGGGTCTGTCTGAAGAGACCCAGTACTTC. Amino acid sequence: CASSRGDRGLSEETQYF.

Only one count was recorded for this clone. The chain joins TRBV2 to TRBJ2-1; 8 nucleotides line up with TRBD2. V gave up 8 bases and J gave up 8 bases; unmatched junction bases: 14. The length of the CDR3 is 15 residues. Per the germline V gene, CDR1 is SNHLY and CDR2 is FYNNEI. This CDR3 reads CASDPTSGRGDEQFF. CDR3 coding DNA: TGTGCCAGCGACCCCACGAGCGGGAGAGGGGATGAGCAGTTCTTC.

This rearrangement joins TRBV27 to TRBJ1-1; D perhaps matches TRBD1 (5 bases). V gave up 8 bases and J gave up 5 bases, with 18 bases separating them. The germline V gene has CDR1 MNHEY and CDR2 SMNVEV (reference sequence). The CDR3 consists of 14 residues. The CDR3 reads CASFQGYGTTEAFF. The CDR3 nucleotides are TGTGCCAGCTTCCAAGGTTACGGGACTACTGAAGCTTTCTTT.

The chain has TRBV5-1 and TRBJ2-3, with TRBD1 matching over 8 bases. CDR3 length equals 15 residues. Looked up from germline, CDR1 is SGHRS and CDR2 is YFSETQ. The J segment lost 3 bases and the V segment lost 4 bases, leaving 7 bases of the junction unmatched. CDR3 sequence (DNA): TGCGCCAGCAGCGCAGGACAGGGAGGTACAGATACGCAGTATTTT. Amino acids: CASSAGQGGTDTQYF.

The CDR3 nucleotides read TGCGCCAGCAGCCACGGACAGGCCTACAAAAACATTCAGTACTTC. Residues: CASSHGQAYKNIQYF. The chain couples TRBV10-1 to TRBJ2-4; 7 nucleotides agree with TRBD1. Germline V gene data show CDR1 as WNHNN and CDR2 as SYGVQD (reference sequence). Germline trimming cut 6 bases from V and 3 bases from J; bases unmatched to any gene: 8. The CDR3 covers 15 residues.

This clone was seen once. V is TRBV28 and J is TRBJ1-2; 8 bases map to TRBD1. The CDR3 is 13 residues long. V shed 2 bases, J shed 7 bases, and the junction held 3 bases outside the gene matches. Per the germline V gene, CDR1 is MDHEN and CDR2 is SYDVKM. CDR3 coding DNA: TGTGCCAGCAGTTTACTCAGGGGGCTTGGCTACACCTTC. It is translated as CASSLLRGLGYTF.

The chain has TRBV6-5 and TRBJ1-2; tentative D call: TRBD1 (6 bases). The CDR3 extends over 16 amino acids. Trimming took 4 bases from V and 0 from J, leaving 15 bases between them. The germline gives CDR1 MNHEY, CDR2 SVGAGI. DNA of the CDR3: TGTGCCAGCAGTTCAAGATCCAGGGGAGCTAACTATGGCTACACCTTC. It codes for CASSSRSRGANYGYTF.

The V and J genes are TRBV13 and TRBJ2-1, with 7 bases identical to TRBD2. The trim removed 3 bases at V and 6 bases at J, leaving 8 bases unmatched. CDR1 and CDR2 from the germline V gene are PRHDT and FYEKMQ (reference sequence). The CDR3 is 15 amino acids. The CDR3 nucleotides read TGTGCCAGCAGCTTTGGGGGAGGGCGCTCCAATGAGCAGTTCTTC. This sequence encodes CASSFGGGRSNEQFF.

V gene TRBV27 combines with J gene TRBJ2-5, with 10 bases matching TRBD2. The J segment lost 4 bases and the V segment lost 5 bases, leaving 10 bases of the junction unmatched. Germline V lookup: CDR1 MNHEY, CDR2 SMNVEV (reference sequence). The CDR3 contains 16 residues. The chain's CDR3 is CASSTSLAGARETQYF. In nucleotides, the CDR3 is TGTGCCAGCAGTACTTCCCTAGCGGGAGCGCGAGAGACCCAGTACTTC.

This sequence joins TRBV7-9 and TRBJ2-7; possibly TRBD1 for D (6 bases). CDR3 length: 15 amino acids. CDR1 is SEHNR and CDR2 is FQNEAQ in the germline V gene (reference sequence). V gave up 4 bases and J gave up 3 bases, with 16 bases separating them. The CDR3 loop reads CASSSFLQGNYEQYF. The CDR3 bases are TGTGCCAGCAGCTCCTTTCTTCAGGGGAACTACGAGCAGTACTTC.

As DNA, the CDR3 is TGTGCCAGCAGCTTAGCCTCGGGACAGGTCAATGAGCAGTTCTTC. This encodes CASSLASGQVNEQFF. The V call is TRBV7-9, the J call TRBJ2-1, with 8 bases fitting TRBD1. Germline trimming cut 0 bases from V and 6 bases from J; bases unmatched to any gene: 4. Germline CDR1 is SEHNR and CDR2 is FQNEAQ (reference sequence). This CDR3 has 15 amino acids.

This clone came up a few times. CDR3 nucleotide sequence: TGCGCCAGCAGCTCCAGGTGGACAGAACCCACAGATACGCAGTATTTT. Its translation: CASSSRWTEPTDTQYF. This chain joins TRBV5-1 and TRBJ2-3, with D maybe TRBD1 (6 bases). The CDR3 is made up of 16 amino acids. V was shortened by 3 bases and J by 2 bases, with 16 bases between the two germline ends. The germline CDR1 and CDR2 sequences are SGHRS and YFSETQ.

The V gene is TRBV5-1, the J gene TRBJ1-1, with D unclear. Germline loops: CDR1 SGHRS, CDR2 YFSETQ. V lost 6 bases and J lost 5, with 17 bases in between. This CDR3 spans 14 amino acids. The CDR3, as DNA: TGCGCCAGCACCCGGCGGGGAGAAGGGACTGAAGCTTTCTTT. It translates to CASTRRGEGTEAFF.